This T cell receptor beta chain emerged from a study of shared clonotypes between healthy human individuals. Study-wide context: Per donor, CD8 memory used one plate, CD8 naive used two, CD4 memory used three and CD4 naive used three. The study's findings and limits: Around 5% was the fraction of naive CD4 clonotypes found shared across a few donors. The generation probabilities recorded for non-shared clonotypes fell below those of clonotypes shared by all four donors.

Per the germline V gene, CDR1 is LNHDA and CDR2 is SQIVND (reference sequence). J lost 2 bases, V lost 3 bases, and 3 bases had no gene match. CDR3 length: 14 residues. Of note for this clone: Its antigen is currently unknown. The same CDR3 also results from other DNA sequences found in this sample.

Each subset's genomic DNA was shared equally among a number of immunoSEQ plates. Using immunoSEQ multiplex PCR, the repertoire was profiled, and TCRdb retains in-frame clones only, with some absent. Of about 1 million clones listed, about 74% are singletons. Source material: memory CD4+ T cells sorted from blood. Indicated subset: CD45RA-negative fraction. The rearrangement links TRBV19 to TRBJ2-5, with TRBD2 matching 7 bases. This receptor was obtained from a man between 18 and 29 years old in good health. The chain's CDR3 is CASSITGGQETQYF. The CDR3 nucleotides read TGTGCCAGTAGTATTACGGGGGGACAAGAGACCCAGTACTTC.